This T cell receptor beta chain was found in a study of shared clonotypes between healthy human individuals. Study as a whole: Plates per donor: three CD4 naive, three CD4 memory, two CD8 naive, one CD8 memory.

Regarding the study as a whole: It was the few donors that limited the genetic and exposure-history diversity represented.

A word on this clone: Its antigen is currently unknown.

An assay was performed, and its level was deep. Produced via immunoSEQ multiplex PCR; TCRdb's table is partial and in-frame only. The table includes under 2,500,000 clones, 90% to 97% detected once. V gave up 5 bases and J gave up 10 bases; unmatched junction bases: 10. The V gene's germline CDR1 is MDHEN and CDR2 SYDVKM. This CDR3 spans 15 amino acids. The sample was naive CD4+ T cells sorted from blood. Subset noted: CD45RA+ positively selected. This TCR was sampled from a man aged 18 to 35 in good health. The J gene is TRBJ1-6, the V gene TRBV28; 8 nucleotides match TRBD1. The CDR3 spells CASSLRDRPLSPLHF. The DNA of the CDR3 is TGTGCCAGCAGTCTCCGGGACAGGCCCTTATCACCCCTCCACTTT.